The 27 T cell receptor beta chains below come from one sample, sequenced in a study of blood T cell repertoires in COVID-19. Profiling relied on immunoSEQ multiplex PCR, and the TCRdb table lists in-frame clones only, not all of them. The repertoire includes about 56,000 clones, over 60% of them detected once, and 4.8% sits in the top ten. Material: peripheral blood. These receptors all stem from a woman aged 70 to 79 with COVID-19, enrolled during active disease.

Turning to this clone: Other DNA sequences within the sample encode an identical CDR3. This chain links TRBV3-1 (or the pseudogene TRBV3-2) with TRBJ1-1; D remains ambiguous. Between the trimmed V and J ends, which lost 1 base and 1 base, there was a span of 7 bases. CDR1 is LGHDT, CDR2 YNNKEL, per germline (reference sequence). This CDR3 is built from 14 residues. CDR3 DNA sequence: TGTGCCAGCAGCCAAGCTAGAAGGAACACTGAAGCTTTCTTT. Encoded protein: CASSQARRNTEAFF.

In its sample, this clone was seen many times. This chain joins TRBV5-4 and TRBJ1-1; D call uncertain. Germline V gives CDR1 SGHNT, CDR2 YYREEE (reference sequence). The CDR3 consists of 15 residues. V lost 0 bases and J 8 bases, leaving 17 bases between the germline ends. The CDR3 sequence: CASSLDPGGILEAFF. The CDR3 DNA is TGTGCCAGCAGCTTGGATCCAGGCGGGATTCTGGAAGCTTTCTTT.

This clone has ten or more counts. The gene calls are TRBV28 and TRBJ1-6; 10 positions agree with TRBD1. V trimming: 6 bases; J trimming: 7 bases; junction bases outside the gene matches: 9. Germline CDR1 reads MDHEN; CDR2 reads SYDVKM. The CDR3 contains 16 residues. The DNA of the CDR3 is TGTGCCAGCAGAGAGACAGGGGGCGCCGGAAATTCACCCCTCCACTTT. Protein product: CASRETGGAGNSPLHF. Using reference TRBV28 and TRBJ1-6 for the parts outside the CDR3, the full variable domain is DVKVTQSSRYLVKRTGEKVFLECVQDMDHENMFWYRQDPGLGLRLIYFSYDVKMKEKGDIPEGYSVSREKKERFSLILESASTNQTSMYLCASRETGGAGNSPLHFGNGTRLTVT.

CDR3 sequence (DNA): TGCGCCAGCAGCTTGGGCAGGGTGTACAATGAGCAGTTCTTC. Translated: CASSLGRVYNEQFF. The rearrangement links TRBV5-1 to TRBJ2-1; perhaps TRBD1 as D (5 bases). The CDR3 covers 14 residues. Germline CDR1 reads SGHRS; CDR2 reads YFSETQ. The V gene lost 0 bases and the J gene lost 4 bases, with 8 bases spanning the gap.

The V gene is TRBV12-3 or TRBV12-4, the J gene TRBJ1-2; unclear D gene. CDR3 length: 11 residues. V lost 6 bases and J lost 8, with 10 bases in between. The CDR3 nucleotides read TGTGCCAGCAGGACCGGGTGGGGCTACACCTTC. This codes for CASRTGWGYTF.

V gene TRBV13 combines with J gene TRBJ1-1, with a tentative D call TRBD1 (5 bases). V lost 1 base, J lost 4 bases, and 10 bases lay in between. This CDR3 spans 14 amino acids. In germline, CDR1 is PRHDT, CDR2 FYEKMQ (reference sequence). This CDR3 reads CASSLAGRGTEAFF. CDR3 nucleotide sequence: TGTGCCAGCAGCTTAGCGGGTAGGGGCACTGAAGCTTTCTTT. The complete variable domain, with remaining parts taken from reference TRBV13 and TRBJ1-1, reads AAGVIQSPRHLIKEKRETATLKCYPIPRHDTVYWYQQGPGQDPQFLISFYEKMQSDKGSIPDRFSAQQFSDYHSELNMSSLELGDSALYFCASSLAGRGTEAFFGQGTRLTVV.

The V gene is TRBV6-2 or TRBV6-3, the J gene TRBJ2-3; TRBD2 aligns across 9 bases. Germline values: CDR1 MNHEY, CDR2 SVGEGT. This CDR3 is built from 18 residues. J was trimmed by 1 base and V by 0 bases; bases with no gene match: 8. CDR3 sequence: CASSYSNTGGGGTDTQYF. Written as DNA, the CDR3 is TGTGCCAGCAGTTACTCGAATACTGGCGGGGGGGGCACAGATACGCAGTATTTT.

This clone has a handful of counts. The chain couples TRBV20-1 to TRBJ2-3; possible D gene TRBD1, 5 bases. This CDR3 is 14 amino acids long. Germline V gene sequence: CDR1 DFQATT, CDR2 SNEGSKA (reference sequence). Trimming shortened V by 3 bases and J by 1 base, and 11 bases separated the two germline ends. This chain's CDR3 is CSASSGSGTDTQYF. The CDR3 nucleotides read TGCAGTGCTAGTTCAGGGTCAGGCACAGATACGCAGTATTTT.

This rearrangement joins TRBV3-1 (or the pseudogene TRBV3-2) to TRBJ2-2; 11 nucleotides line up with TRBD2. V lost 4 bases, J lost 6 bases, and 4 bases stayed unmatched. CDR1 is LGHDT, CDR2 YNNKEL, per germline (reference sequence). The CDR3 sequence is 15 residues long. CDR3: CASSLVAGGPGELFF. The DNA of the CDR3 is TGTGCCAGCAGCCTCGTAGCGGGAGGGCCCGGGGAGCTGTTTTTT.

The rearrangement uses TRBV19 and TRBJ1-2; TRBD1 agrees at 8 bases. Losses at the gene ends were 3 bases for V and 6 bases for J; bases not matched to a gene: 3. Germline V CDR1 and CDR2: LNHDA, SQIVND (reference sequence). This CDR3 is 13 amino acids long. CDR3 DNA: TGTGCCAGTAGTATGACAGGGGAACATGGCTACACCTTC. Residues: CASSMTGEHGYTF.

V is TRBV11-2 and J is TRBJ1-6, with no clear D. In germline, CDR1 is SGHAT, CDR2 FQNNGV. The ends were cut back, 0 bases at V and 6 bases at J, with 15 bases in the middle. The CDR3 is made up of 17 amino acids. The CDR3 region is CASSLDEGRRANSPLHF. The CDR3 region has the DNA TGTGCCAGCAGCTTAGATGAGGGTCGTAGGGCTAATTCACCCCTCCACTTT.

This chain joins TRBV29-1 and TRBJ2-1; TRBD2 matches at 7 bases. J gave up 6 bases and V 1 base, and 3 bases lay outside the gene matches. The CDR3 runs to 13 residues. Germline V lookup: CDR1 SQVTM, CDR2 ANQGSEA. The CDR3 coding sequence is TGCAGCGTTGAAGGCCTAGCGGCCAATGAGCAGTTCTTC. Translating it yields CSVEGLAANEQFF.

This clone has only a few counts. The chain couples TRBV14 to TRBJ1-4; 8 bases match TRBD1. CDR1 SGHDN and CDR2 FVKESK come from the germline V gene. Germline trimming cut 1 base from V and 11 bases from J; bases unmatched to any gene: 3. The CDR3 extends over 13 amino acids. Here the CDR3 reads CASSQAYRGKLFF. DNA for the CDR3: TGTGCCAGCAGCCAAGCTTACAGGGGGAAACTGTTTTTT.

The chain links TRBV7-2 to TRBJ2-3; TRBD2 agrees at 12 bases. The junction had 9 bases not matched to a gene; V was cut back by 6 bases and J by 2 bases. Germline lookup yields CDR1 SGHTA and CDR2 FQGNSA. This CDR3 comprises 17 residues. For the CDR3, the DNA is TGTGCCAGCAGAGCCCCCGGGACTAGCGGGTACACAGATACGCAGTATTTT. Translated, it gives CASRAPGTSGYTDTQYF.

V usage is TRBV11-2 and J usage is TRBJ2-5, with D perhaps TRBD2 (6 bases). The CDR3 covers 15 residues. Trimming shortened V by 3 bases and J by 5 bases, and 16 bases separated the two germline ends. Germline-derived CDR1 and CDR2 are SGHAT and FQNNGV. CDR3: CASSLMGGFGETQYF. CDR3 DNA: TGTGCCAGCAGCTTGATGGGGGGTTTTGGTGAGACCCAGTACTTC.

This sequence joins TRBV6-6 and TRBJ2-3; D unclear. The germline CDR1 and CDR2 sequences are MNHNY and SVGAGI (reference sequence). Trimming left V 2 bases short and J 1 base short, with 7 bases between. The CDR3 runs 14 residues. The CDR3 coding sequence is TGTGCCAGCAGTTACGAGTCCCGCACAGATACGCAGTATTTT. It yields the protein CASSYESRTDTQYF.

The CDR3 protein is CASSKGADTEAFF. CDR3 nucleotide sequence: TGTGCCAGCAGTAAAGGGGCTGACACTGAAGCTTTCTTT. The chain employs TRBV28 and TRBJ1-1, with D possibly being TRBD1 (5 bases). CDR1 is MDHEN and CDR2 is SYDVKM in the germline V gene. Trimming stripped 5 bases from V and 3 bases from J, with 10 bases between. There are 13 residues in the CDR3.

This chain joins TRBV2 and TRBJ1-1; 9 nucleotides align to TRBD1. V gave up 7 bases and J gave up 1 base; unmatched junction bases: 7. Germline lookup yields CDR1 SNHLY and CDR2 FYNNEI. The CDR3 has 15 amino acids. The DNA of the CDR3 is TGTGCCAGCAAAGCGACAGGGGGACGGAACACTGAAGCTTTCTTT. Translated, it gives CASKATGGRNTEAFF.

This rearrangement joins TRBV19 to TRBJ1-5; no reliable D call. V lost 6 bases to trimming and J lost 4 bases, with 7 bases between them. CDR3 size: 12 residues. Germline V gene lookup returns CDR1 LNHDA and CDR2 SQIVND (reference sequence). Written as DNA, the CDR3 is TGTGCCAGTAGGGGAGCTAATCAGCCCCAGCATTTT. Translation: CASRGANQPQHF.

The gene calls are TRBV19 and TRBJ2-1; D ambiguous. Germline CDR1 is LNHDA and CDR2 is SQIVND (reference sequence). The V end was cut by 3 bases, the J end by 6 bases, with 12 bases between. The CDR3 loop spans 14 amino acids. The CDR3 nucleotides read TGTGCCAGTAGTATGCTGGCGGAGTTCAATGAGCAGTTCTTC. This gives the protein CASSMLAEFNEQFF.

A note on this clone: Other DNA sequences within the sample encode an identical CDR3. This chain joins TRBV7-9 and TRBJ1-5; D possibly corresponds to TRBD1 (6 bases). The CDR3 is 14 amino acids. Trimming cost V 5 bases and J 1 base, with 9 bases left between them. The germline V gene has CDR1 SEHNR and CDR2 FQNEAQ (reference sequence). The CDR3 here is CASSPTGSNQPQHF. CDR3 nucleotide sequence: TGTGCCAGCAGCCCAACAGGGAGCAATCAGCCCCAGCATTTT. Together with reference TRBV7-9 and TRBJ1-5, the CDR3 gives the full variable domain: DTGVSQNPRHKITKRGQNVTFRCDPISEHNRLYWYRQTLGQGPEFLTYFQNEAQLEKSRLLSDRFSAERPKGSFSTLEIQRTEQGDSAMYLCASSPTGSNQPQHFGDGTRLSIL.

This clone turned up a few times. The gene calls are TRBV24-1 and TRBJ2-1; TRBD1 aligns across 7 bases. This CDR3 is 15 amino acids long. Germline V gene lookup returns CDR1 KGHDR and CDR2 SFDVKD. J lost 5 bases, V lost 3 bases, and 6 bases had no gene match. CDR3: CATSDRDSANNEQFF. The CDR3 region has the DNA TGTGCCACCAGTGATAGGGACAGTGCAAACAATGAGCAGTTCTTC.

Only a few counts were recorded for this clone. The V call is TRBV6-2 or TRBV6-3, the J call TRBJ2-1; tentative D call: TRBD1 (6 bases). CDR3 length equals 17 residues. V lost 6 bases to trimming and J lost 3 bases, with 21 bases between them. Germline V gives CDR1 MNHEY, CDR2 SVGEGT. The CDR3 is CASSPGTRDGDYNEQFF. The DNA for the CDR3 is TGTGCCAGCAGCCCCGGGACAAGGGACGGGGACTACAATGAGCAGTTCTTC.

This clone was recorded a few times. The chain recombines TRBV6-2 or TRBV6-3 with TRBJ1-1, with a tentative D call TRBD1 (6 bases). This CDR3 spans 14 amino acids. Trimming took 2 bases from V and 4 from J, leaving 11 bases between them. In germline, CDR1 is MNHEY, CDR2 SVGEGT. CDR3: CASSYRDKSTEAFF. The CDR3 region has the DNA TGTGCCAGCAGTTACAGGGACAAAAGCACTGAAGCTTTCTTT.

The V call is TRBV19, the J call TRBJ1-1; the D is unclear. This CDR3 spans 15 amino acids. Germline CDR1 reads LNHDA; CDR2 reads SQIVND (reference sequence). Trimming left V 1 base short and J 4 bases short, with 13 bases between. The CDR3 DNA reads TGTGCCAGTAGTATAGTCGGGGTATCGGGCACTGAAGCTTTCTTT. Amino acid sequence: CASSIVGVSGTEAFF.

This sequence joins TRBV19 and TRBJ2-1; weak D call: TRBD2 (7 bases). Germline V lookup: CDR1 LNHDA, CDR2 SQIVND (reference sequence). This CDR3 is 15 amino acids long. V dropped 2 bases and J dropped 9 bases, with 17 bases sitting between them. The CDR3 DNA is TGTGCCAGTAGTATACTAGGGGGAGGGCCAGGTGAGCAGTTCTTC. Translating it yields CASSILGGGPGEQFF.

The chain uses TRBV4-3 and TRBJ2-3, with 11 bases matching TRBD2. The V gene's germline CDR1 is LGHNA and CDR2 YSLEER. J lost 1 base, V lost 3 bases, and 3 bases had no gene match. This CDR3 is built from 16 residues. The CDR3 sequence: CASSQLGLAGTDTQYF. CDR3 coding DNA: TGCGCCAGCAGCCAGTTGGGACTAGCGGGCACAGATACGCAGTATTTT.